Listed here is a single TCR beta chain. Which antigen it targets is not known. In the paper's terms, the time point label means: baseline before first vaccination. The vaccinee samples were drawn from two UK trials, COV001 and COV002, one of which was a single-blind randomized controlled phase 2/3 trial testing AZD1222 (ChAdOx1 nCoV-19) in healthy adults. Trial participant PBMC samples were collected at day 0 and day 28 after the second dose for TCRbeta chain sequencing. The CDR3 regions of human TCRbeta chains were subjected to immunosequencing. Concerning the study's data processing: Repertoire TCRs were checked for matches against a reference library of SARS-CoV-2-specific TCRs that had been generated using the MIRA antigen-specificity platform. Breadth was defined as the fraction of unique TCRs that were SARS-CoV-2-associated. Depth was defined as the fraction of total T cells that were SARS-CoV-2-associated. Using the MIRA data, each spike-specific TCR was mapped to the spike region that the TCR reacts to and placed in a CD4 or CD8 class. Log10-transformed breadth and depth values were compared by one-way ANOVA with Sidak's multiple comparisons tests. TCRdb limited this immuneACCESS table to in-frame rearrangements with V and J called. A share of clones is missing; checked studies link under half to unresolved V genes, and the rest is unexplained. V and J calls plus clone size are reproduced from that table; the DNA served to infer D and trimming. The sample's table covers more than 110,000 clones. The ten largest clones capture about 2.2% of the sample.

This entry is derived from a study of T cell responses to AZD1222 COVID-19 vaccine (dated by TCRdb to the early 2020s). With respect to the entire study: TCR sequencing covered fewer than 250 trial participants: 207 given two doses of AZD1222 and approximately 25 given two doses of MenACWY control vaccine. Enrollment into the trials was organized by age into subgroups of 18-55, 56-69 and 70-plus years, and those subgroups contained 148, 28 and 57 TCR-sequenced participants, respectively. Paper-wide results and their limitations: In the small 56-69-year group, the increase in depth fell short of significance, most likely because of low power. Conclusions about previously exposed vaccinees are limited, since just 5 to 7 AZD1222 recipients were seropositive for SARS-CoV-2 at baseline. The vaccine-associated CD4 TCRs covered the entire spike protein, and the dominant responses fell in regions 160-218 and 743-854. Participants were mostly white British and included more females than males, and it was suggested by the authors that clonal diversity may have been underestimated. Spike-specific TCR breadth and depth rose significantly after two AZD1222 doses compared with day 0 and with MenACWY recipients. No day 14 peak-response samples were available, so repertoires were characterized only after the peak T cell response. Reportedly, close to half of the unique spike-specific TCRs recognized epitopes lying outside the regions that are mutated in the B.1.351 and B.1.1.7 variants.

From V the trimming removes 3 bases and from J it removes 7 bases, while the gene matches leave 13 bases of the junction unaccounted for. The germline V gene (reference sequence) sets CDR1 to LNHDA and CDR2 to SQIVND. The CDR3 has 17 amino acids, counting the end cysteine and phenylalanine. The sequence is cut down to CDR3 DNA, 51 bases in frame from base 1. This sequence was found in an adult in good health. Sequences were obtained from peripheral blood. The chain links TRBV19 with TRBJ1-5; 9 bases in the middle match TRBD1. The DNA reads TGTGCCAGTAGTATTTCCGGGACAGGGCGTGGTGGGCAGCCCCAGCATTTT. Translated, this is CASSISGTGRGGQPQHF.